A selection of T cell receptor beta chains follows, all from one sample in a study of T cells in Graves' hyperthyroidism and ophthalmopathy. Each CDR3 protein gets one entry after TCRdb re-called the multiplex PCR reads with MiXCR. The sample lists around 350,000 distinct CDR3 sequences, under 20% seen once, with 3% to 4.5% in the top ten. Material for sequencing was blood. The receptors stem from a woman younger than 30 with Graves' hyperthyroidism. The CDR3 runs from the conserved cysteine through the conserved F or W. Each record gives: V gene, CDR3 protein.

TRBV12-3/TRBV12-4 CASSPVAARVYEQYF
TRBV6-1 CASAPYRDRGYYGYTF
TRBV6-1 CASSWGPADSGNTIYF
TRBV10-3 CAISGTVDFGEQYF
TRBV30 CAWSGYLNQPQHF
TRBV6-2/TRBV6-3 CASSLGGGRITEAFF
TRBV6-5 CASSTGARTEAFF
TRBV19 CASSISGGYVGYTF
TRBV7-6 CASSLGANTEAFF
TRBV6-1 CASSEGTEIQAFF
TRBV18 CASSPQGITDVGNTIYF
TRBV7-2 CASSLEGGNGYTF
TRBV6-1 CASSLAVPGTYGYTF
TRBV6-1 CASSETSGGGNEQFF
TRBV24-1 CATRGTGSYEQYF
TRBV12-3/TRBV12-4 CASSQSLRVDTGELFF
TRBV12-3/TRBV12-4 CASSSPGRTEVFF
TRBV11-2 CASSLGGTVGAGAFF
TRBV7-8 CASSPRQDQETQYF
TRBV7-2 CASSFNPFEKLFF
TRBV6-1 CASSKGRRDTEAFF
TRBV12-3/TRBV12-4 CASSDSGGPPYEQYF
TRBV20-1 CRPGGDGTEAFF
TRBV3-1 CASSYPPRFSGANVLTF
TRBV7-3 CASSPGTGPTDTQYF